The 30 T cell receptor beta chains below all came from one sample that was sequenced in a study of graft-versus-host responses after intestinal transplantation (dated by TCRdb to about 2021). No antigen has been identified for these receptors. The time point label here, explained by the study, means: cells obtained before transplantation from donor or recipient. Library generation was performed with the immunoSEQ multiplex PCR assay. Not all clones reach the TCRdb copy of this immuneACCESS table, which keeps in-frame sequences only. Checked studies attribute under half of the gap to unresolved V genes and leave the rest unexplained. Recorded for this sample are about 61,000 clones; 94% of them occurred a single time. The ten top clones hold about 0.38% of the sample. The specimen was unstimulated CD4+ T cells sorted from spleen or lymph node cells, collected before transplant. The receptors derive from a human donor who was the organ donor for an intestinal transplant.

V usage is TRBV7-2 and J usage is TRBJ2-1; 12 bases are a match to TRBD2. Germline CDR1 is SGHTA and CDR2 is FQGNSA. CDR3 length equals 19 residues. The ends lost 0 bases at V and 0 bases at J; junction bases unmatched: 6. The CDR3 reads CASSLATSGGRSSYNEQFF. Written as DNA, the CDR3 is TGTGCCAGCAGCTTAGCTACTAGCGGGGGGCGGAGCTCCTACAATGAGCAGTTCTTC.

The V gene is TRBV13, the J gene TRBJ1-2; TRBD1 agrees at 8 bases. Germline values: CDR1 PRHDT, CDR2 FYEKMQ (reference sequence). V dropped 4 bases and J dropped 6; count of bases not matched to a gene: 7. The CDR3 is 14 amino acids. The CDR3 reads CASSSDRAEDGYTF. The DNA of the CDR3 is TGTGCCAGCAGCTCGGACAGGGCTGAGGATGGCTACACCTTC.

The rearrangement uses TRBV5-1 and TRBJ2-3; D ambiguous. The CDR3 loop spans 15 amino acids. Between the trimmed V and J ends, which lost 4 bases and 3 bases, there was a span of 15 bases. Germline assignment: CDR1 SGHRS and CDR2 YFSETQ. For the CDR3, the DNA is TGCGCCAGCAGCGCCGACCTAGAAGTTACAGATACGCAGTATTTT. Its translation: CASSADLEVTDTQYF.

The J gene is TRBJ1-1, the V gene TRBV20-1; D unresolved. Germline V CDR1 and CDR2: DFQATT, SNEGSKA (reference sequence). Trimming shortened V by 6 bases and J by 1 base, and 6 bases separated the two germline ends. There are 11 residues in the CDR3. The CDR3 spells CSAIGNTEAFF. CDR3 sequence (DNA): TGCAGTGCAATTGGGAACACTGAAGCTTTCTTT.

The chain recombines TRBV5-6 with TRBJ2-2; possibly TRBD2 for D (6 bases). CDR1 SGHDT and CDR2 YYEEEE come from the germline V gene. This CDR3 spans 15 amino acids. V shed 0 bases and J shed 7 bases, with 13 bases lying between them. As DNA, the CDR3 is TGTGCCAGCAGCTTGGATCGCGGGGTGGGCGGGGAGCTGTTTTTT. Translating it yields CASSLDRGVGGELFF.

The chain combines TRBV19 with TRBJ1-1; possibly TRBD1 for D (5 bases). Germline V gene lookup returns CDR1 LNHDA and CDR2 SQIVND (reference sequence). The CDR3 is made up of 16 amino acids. Trimming removed 6 bases from V and 2 bases from J, with 19 bases in between. The CDR3 bases are TGTGCCAGTAGCCCCCGAGACAGAACACTCAACACTGAAGCTTTCTTT. Protein product: CASSPRDRTLNTEAFF.

Written as DNA, the CDR3 is TGTGCCAGCAGCCCCCCCCAGGGGGGCCGTGAGCAGTTCTTC. Protein sequence: CASSPPQGGREQFF. The chain carries TRBV4-2 and TRBJ2-1, with a weak D call TRBD1 (7 bases). The length of the CDR3 is 14 residues. V shed 4 bases and J shed 9 bases, with 16 bases lying between them. Germline-derived CDR1 and CDR2 are LGHNA and YNFKEQ.

V gene TRBV10-2 combines with J gene TRBJ2-5; TRBD2 agrees at 10 bases. CDR3 length: 17 amino acids. Germline V lookup: CDR1 WSHSY, CDR2 SAAADI. Germline trimming cut 4 bases from V and 4 bases from J; bases unmatched to any gene: 12. The CDR3 DNA reads TGCGCCAGCAGTGGGTACAAAAGCGGGGGGGCCGTAGAGACCCAGTACTTC. It translates to CASSGYKSGGAVETQYF.

J is TRBJ2-5 and V is TRBV29-1, with TRBD2 matching 8 bases. The ends lost 7 bases at V and 1 base at J; junction bases unmatched: 8. Germline-derived CDR1 and CDR2 are SQVTM and ANQGSEA. The CDR3 consists of 14 residues. This CDR3 reads CSADTGTSQETQYF. CDR3 nucleotide sequence: TGCAGCGCTGATACCGGGACTAGCCAAGAGACCCAGTACTTC.

This clone came up once. This chain links TRBV5-1 with TRBJ2-6; D gene uncertain. CDR1 and CDR2 from the germline V gene are SGHRS and YFSETQ. There are 14 residues in the CDR3. Trimming cost V 0 bases and J 1 base, with 2 bases left between them. CDR3 protein: CASSLGSGANVLTF. Here the CDR3 DNA reads TGCGCCAGCAGCTTGGGGTCTGGGGCCAACGTCCTGACTTTC.

The V and J genes are TRBV9 and TRBJ2-6, with 9 nucleotides matching TRBD1. Per germline, CDR1 SGDLS and CDR2 YYNGEE. The J segment lost 4 bases and the V segment lost 3 bases, leaving 5 bases of the junction unmatched. The length of the CDR3 is 16 residues. The CDR3 bases are TGTGCCAGCAGCGCACAGGGGGCGTTAGGGGCCAACGTCCTGACTTTC. Translation: CASSAQGALGANVLTF.

This chain uses TRBV5-6 with TRBJ2-5; 13 nucleotides line up with TRBD2. Germline CDR1 and CDR2: SGHDT and YYEEEE. Trimming at V came to 4 bases and at J to 4 bases, leaving 10 bases not matched to a gene. The CDR3 is made up of 17 amino acids. CDR3 sequence (DNA): TGTGCCAGCAGCCGCCTCTTAACTAGCGGGGGGGGAGAGACCCAGTACTTC. Residues: CASSRLLTSGGGETQYF. The complete variable domain, with remaining parts taken from reference TRBV5-6 and TRBJ2-5, reads DAGVTQSPTHLIKTRGQQVTLRCSPKSGHDTVSWYQQALGQGPQFIFQYYEEEERQRGNFPDRFSGHQFPNYSSELNVNALLLGDSALYLCASSRLLTSGGGETQYFGPGTRLLVL.

This chain uses TRBV6-5 with TRBJ1-1; 8 nucleotides match TRBD1. V was pared by 6 bases and J by 4 bases, with 10 bases of the junction left unmatched. Germline CDR1 reads MNHEY; CDR2 reads SVGAGI. CDR3 length: 15 residues. The CDR3 region has the DNA TGTGCCAGCAGCGAAACCTATACAGGGGGCACTGAAGCTTTCTTT. It codes for CASSETYTGGTEAFF.

In DNA form, the CDR3 reads TGCAGCGTGTTTTTTGCTTATGGCTACACCTTC. Translating gives CSVFFAYGYTF. The chain uses TRBV29-1 and TRBJ1-2, with D uncertain. V was shortened by 6 bases and J by 5 bases, with 10 bases between the two germline ends. The CDR3 runs 11 residues. CDR1 is SQVTM, CDR2 ANQGSEA, per germline.

The gene calls are TRBV25-1 and TRBJ2-1; tentative D call: TRBD1 (5 bases). The CDR3 spans 15 residues. Germline V gene sequence: CDR1 MGHDK, CDR2 SYGVNS. V lost 6 bases to trimming and J lost 7 bases, with 19 bases between them. Here the CDR3 reads CASRRDSMINNEQFF. In DNA form, the CDR3 reads TGTGCCAGCAGACGAGACAGCATGATTAATAATGAGCAGTTCTTC.

The chain links TRBV25-1 to TRBJ2-3, with 7 bases aligning to TRBD1. The CDR3 is made up of 15 amino acids. V gave up 6 bases and J gave up 5 bases; unmatched junction bases: 11. CDR1 is MGHDK, CDR2 SYGVNS, per germline. The CDR3 DNA reads as TGTGCCAGCAGACGTGCCGGGACAGCCCTAGATACGCAGTATTTT. Translation gives CASRRAGTALDTQYF.

This clone has a single count. This chain connects TRBV7-2 to TRBJ2-7; D not certain. The V gene's germline CDR1 is SGHTA and CDR2 FQGNSA. This CDR3 spans 13 amino acids. The V and J ends lost 3 bases and 6 bases respectively, with 12 bases between them. CDR3 in amino acids: CASSFKGSREQYF. The CDR3 bases are TGTGCCAGCAGCTTTAAGGGATCCCGCGAGCAGTACTTC.

This chain joins TRBV7-9 and TRBJ1-2, with 8 bases identical to TRBD1. Germline trimming cut 5 bases from V and 5 bases from J; bases unmatched to any gene: 19. CDR1 is SEHNR and CDR2 is FQNEAQ in the germline V gene (reference sequence). This CDR3 has 18 residues. The CDR3 sequence is CASSQLGTCQGARYGYTF. CDR3 nucleotide sequence: TGTGCCAGCAGCCAGTTAGGTACATGTCAGGGGGCTCGGTATGGCTACACCTTC.

V is TRBV10-2 and J is TRBJ1-5; maybe TRBD1 (6 bases). Germline V gives CDR1 WSHSY, CDR2 SAAADI. With 0 bases removed from V and 5 bases from J, the gap between germline ends came to 8 bases. The CDR3 contains 14 residues. CDR3 protein: CASSESGGDQPQHF. The DNA of the CDR3 is TGCGCCAGCAGTGAGTCAGGGGGGGATCAGCCCCAGCATTTT.

The V gene is TRBV7-6, the J gene TRBJ1-1; 8 bases fit TRBD1. The CDR3 has 16 amino acids. Looked up from germline, CDR1 is SGHVS and CDR2 is FNYEAQ. The J segment lost 0 bases and the V segment lost 5 bases, leaving 8 bases of the junction unmatched. CDR3 sequence: CASSEYRGIVNTEAFF. CDR3 coding DNA: TGTGCCAGCAGCGAATACAGGGGGATTGTGAACACTGAAGCTTTCTTT.

J is TRBJ1-5 and V is TRBV19; 7 bases match TRBD1. CDR1 and CDR2 (germline): LNHDA, SQIVND (reference sequence). CDR3 size: 16 residues. V gave up 6 bases and J gave up 3 bases; unmatched junction bases: 11. This chain's CDR3 is CASSPRQGAFNQPQHF. The DNA for the CDR3 is TGTGCCAGTAGCCCCCGACAGGGTGCCTTCAATCAGCCCCAGCATTTT.

CDR3 nucleotide sequence: TGTGCCATCAGTGAGTCTAGGAGGGGCCCCGGGGAGCTGTTTTTT. Translation gives CAISESRRGPGELFF. The chain combines TRBV10-3 with TRBJ2-2, with TRBD2 as a possible D gene (6 bases). V lost 0 bases and J lost 6, with 11 bases in between. Germline V CDR1 and CDR2: ENHRY, SYGVKD. The CDR3 has 15 residues.

Note on this clone: The conserved phenylalanine or tryptophan normally closing the CDR3 is absent here, so this likely arose from a read error. The genes are TRBV18 and TRBJ1-1, with TRBD1 identical over 7 bases. CDR3 length equals 17 residues. Germline trimming cut 3 bases from V and 4 bases from J; bases unmatched to any gene: 14. Germline loops: CDR1 KGHSH, CDR2 LQKENI. Here the CDR3 reads CASSPRMTGLGGTEAFL. The CDR3 bases are TGTGCCAGCTCACCCCGTATGACAGGGCTGGGTGGCACTGAAGCTTTCCTT.

This clone has a single count. The V call is TRBV7-9, the J call TRBJ2-1; no clear D gene. V was clipped by 4 bases and J by 0 bases, with 22 bases between them. The CDR3 totals 19 residues. CDR1 and CDR2 (germline): SEHNR, FQNEAQ (reference sequence). The CDR3 region is CASSSPRAPRRHSYNEQFF. The DNA of the CDR3 is TGTGCCAGCAGCTCGCCCCGGGCCCCTAGGCGTCACTCCTACAATGAGCAGTTCTTC. The entire variable domain, with the rest obtained from reference TRBV7-9 and TRBJ2-1, is as follows: DTGVSQNPRHKITKRGQNVTFRCDPISEHNRLYWYRQTLGQGPEFLTYFQNEAQLEKSRLLSDRFSAERPKGSFSTLEIQRTEQGDSAMYLCASSSPRAPRRHSYNEQFFGPGTRLTVL.

The V gene is TRBV6-5, the J gene TRBJ2-3; no clear D gene. V gave up 6 bases and J gave up 0 bases, with 4 bases separating them. The germline V gene encodes CDR1 MNHEY and CDR2 SVGAGI. The CDR3 runs to 12 residues. The CDR3 coding sequence is TGTGCCAGCAGGGACAGCACAGATACGCAGTATTTT. Its protein is CASRDSTDTQYF.

The genes are TRBV2 and TRBJ2-3; 7 bases are a match to TRBD2. In germline, CDR1 is SNHLY, CDR2 FYNNEI. V trimming: 4 bases; J trimming: 8 bases; junction bases outside the gene matches: 6. The CDR3 contains 13 residues. The CDR3 region is CASSVGGEGTQYF. The CDR3 coding sequence is TGTGCCAGCAGTGTTGGGGGGGAAGGTACGCAGTATTTT.

The V gene is TRBV14, the J gene TRBJ2-3, with 9 nucleotides matching TRBD1. The CDR3 consists of 15 residues. Germline lookup yields CDR1 SGHDN and CDR2 FVKESK. The ends lost 4 bases at V and 4 bases at J; junction bases unmatched: 6. Written as DNA, the CDR3 is TGTGCCAGCAGCCCCCGGGACAGGGCCCCAGATACGCAGTATTTT. Its protein product is CASSPRDRAPDTQYF.

This clone occurred once. V is TRBV5-4 and J is TRBJ2-2; maybe TRBD2 (6 bases). Deletions cut 0 bases from V and 5 bases from J, with 8 bases between. The CDR3 covers 14 residues. Germline V lookup: CDR1 SGHNT, CDR2 YYREEE (reference sequence). CDR3 loop: CASSLEAGTGELFF. The CDR3 DNA is TGTGCCAGCAGCTTGGAGGCGGGGACCGGGGAGCTGTTTTTT.

The chain is built from TRBV30 and TRBJ1-2, with a possible D match to TRBD1 (5 bases). Trimming removed 2 bases from V and 0 bases from J, with 7 bases in between. The V gene's germline CDR1 is GTSNPN and CDR2 SVGIG (reference sequence). This CDR3 spans 13 amino acids. The DNA of the CDR3 is TGTGCCTGGAGTCGACAGCCTAACTATGGCTACACCTTC. Encoded protein: CAWSRQPNYGYTF.

This clone came up once. The rearrangement links TRBV10-2 to TRBJ1-1, with TRBD1 identical over 8 bases. This CDR3 is 12 amino acids long. Germline trimming cut 4 bases from V and 9 bases from J; bases unmatched to any gene: 4. Germline loops: CDR1 WSHSY, CDR2 SAAADI. In DNA, the CDR3 is TGCGCCAGCAGTGGTCGACAGGGGAAAGCTTTCTTT. This sequence encodes CASSGRQGKAFF.